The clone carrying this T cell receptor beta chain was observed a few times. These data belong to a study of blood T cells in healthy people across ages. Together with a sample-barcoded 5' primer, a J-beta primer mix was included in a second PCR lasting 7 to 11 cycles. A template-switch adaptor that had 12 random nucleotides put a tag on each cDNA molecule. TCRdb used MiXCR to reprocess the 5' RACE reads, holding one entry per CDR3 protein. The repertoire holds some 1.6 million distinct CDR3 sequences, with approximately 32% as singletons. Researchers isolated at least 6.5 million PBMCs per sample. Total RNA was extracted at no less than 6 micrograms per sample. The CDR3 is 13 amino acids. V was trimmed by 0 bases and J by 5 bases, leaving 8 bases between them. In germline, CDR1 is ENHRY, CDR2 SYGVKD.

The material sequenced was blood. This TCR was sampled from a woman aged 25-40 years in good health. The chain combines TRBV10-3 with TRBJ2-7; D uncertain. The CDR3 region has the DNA TGTGCCATCAGTGAGTCGGTAGTAGACGAGCAGTACTTC. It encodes CAISESVVDEQYF.